Included here is one TCR beta chain sequence, with context. Its target is unknown. The ends were cut back, 0 bases at V and 3 bases at J, with 13 bases in the middle. Per the germline V gene, CDR1 is SGDLS and CDR2 is YYNGEE. The length of the CDR3 is 15 residues. This record belongs to a study of graft-versus-host responses after intestinal transplantation. As for the study in general: Induction with anti-thymocyte globulin, then tacrolimus and steroids for three to four years, was given to all recipients.

Study-wide results and limits: Early post-transplant falls in HvG clones accompanied the peak levels of circulating GvH clones.

Produced via immunoSEQ multiplex PCR; TCRdb's table is partial and in-frame only. The repertoire holds about 92,000 clones, with about 89% as singletons. This chain uses TRBV9 with TRBJ2-7; D is unresolved. This clonotype was sampled from a human donor who received an intestinal transplant. Sequences were derived from unstimulated CD8+ T cells sorted from spleen or lymph node cells, sampled before intestinal transplant. Here the CDR3 reads CASSVAGTTDYEQYF. The CDR3 nucleotides are TGTGCCAGCAGCGTAGCGGGTACAACGGACTACGAGCAGTACTTC.